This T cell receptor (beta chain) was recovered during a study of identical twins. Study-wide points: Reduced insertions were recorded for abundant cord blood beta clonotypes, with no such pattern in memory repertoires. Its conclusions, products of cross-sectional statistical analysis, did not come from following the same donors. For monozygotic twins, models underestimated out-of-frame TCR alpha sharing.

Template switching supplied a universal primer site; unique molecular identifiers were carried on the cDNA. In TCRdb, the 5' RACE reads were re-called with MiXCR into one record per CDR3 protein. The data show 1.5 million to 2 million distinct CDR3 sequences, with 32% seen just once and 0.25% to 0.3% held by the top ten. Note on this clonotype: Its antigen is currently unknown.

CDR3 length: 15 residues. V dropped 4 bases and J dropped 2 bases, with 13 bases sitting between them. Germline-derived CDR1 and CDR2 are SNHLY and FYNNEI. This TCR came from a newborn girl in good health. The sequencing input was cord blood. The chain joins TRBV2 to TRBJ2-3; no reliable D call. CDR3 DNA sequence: TGTGCCAGCAGTGCACGAACCGCCTCCACAGATACGCAGTATTTT. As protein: CASSARTASTDTQYF. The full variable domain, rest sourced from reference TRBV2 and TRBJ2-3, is EPEVTQTPSHQVTQMGQEVILRCVPISNHLYFYWYRQILGQKVEFLVSFYNNEISEKSEIFDDQFSVERPDGSNFTLKIRSTKLEDSAMYFCASSARTASTDTQYFGPGTRLTVL.